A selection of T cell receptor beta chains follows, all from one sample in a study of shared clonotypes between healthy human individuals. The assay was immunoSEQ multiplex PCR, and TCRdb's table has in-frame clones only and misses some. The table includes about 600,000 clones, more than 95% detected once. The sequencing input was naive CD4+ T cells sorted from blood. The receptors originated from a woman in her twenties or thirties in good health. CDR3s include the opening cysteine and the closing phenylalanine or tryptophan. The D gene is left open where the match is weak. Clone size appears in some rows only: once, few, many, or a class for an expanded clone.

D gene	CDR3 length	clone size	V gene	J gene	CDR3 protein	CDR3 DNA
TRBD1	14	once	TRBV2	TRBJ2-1	CASRIQGDYNEQFF	TGTGCCAGCAGGATCCAGGGGGACTACAATGAGCAGTTCTTC
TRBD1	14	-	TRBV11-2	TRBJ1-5	CASSLDRRNQPQHF	TGTGCCAGCAGCTTGGACAGGCGTAATCAGCCCCAGCATTTT
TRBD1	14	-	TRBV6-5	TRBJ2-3	CASRWDRVADTQYF	TGTGCCAGCAGATGGGACAGGGTAGCAGATACGCAGTATTTT
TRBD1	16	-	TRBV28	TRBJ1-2	CASSKTGDGADYGYTF	TGTGCCAGCAGTAAGACAGGGGACGGGGCCGACTATGGCTACACCTTC
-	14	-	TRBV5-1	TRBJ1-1	CASSVGQRDTEAFF	TGCGCCAGCAGCGTCGGACAACGCGACACTGAAGCTTTCTTT
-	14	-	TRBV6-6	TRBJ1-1	CASSEKQIRGEAFF	TGTGCCAGCAGCGAAAAACAGATCCGGGGTGAAGCTTTCTTT
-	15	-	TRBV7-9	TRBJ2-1	CASSLVWTDFNEQFF	TGTGCCAGCAGCTTAGTTTGGACAGACTTCAATGAGCAGTTCTTC
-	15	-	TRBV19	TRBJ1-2	CASSMWRPENYGYTF	TGTGCCAGTAGTATGTGGCGCCCGGAGAACTATGGCTACACCTTC
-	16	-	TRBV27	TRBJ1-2	CASSSAGRTPKDGYTF	TGTGCCAGCAGTTCCGCTGGACGAACCCCGAAGGATGGCTACACCTTC
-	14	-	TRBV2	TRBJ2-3	CASTSISGTDTQYF	TGTGCCAGCACATCCATATCTGGCACAGATACGCAGTATTTT
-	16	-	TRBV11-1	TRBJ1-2	CASSLTGPLANYGYTF	TGTGCCAGCAGCTTGACAGGACCGTTAGCTAACTATGGCTACACCTTC
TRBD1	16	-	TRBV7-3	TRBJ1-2	CASSPTGTGTNYGYTF	TGTGCCAGCAGCCCCACCGGGACAGGGACGAACTATGGCTACACCTTC
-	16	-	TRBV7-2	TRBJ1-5	CASSLLDSYSNQPQHF	TGTGCCAGCAGCTTACTGGACAGCTATAGCAATCAGCCCCAGCATTTT
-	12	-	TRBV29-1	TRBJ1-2	CSAQGTHYGYTF	TGCAGCGCGCAGGGGACCCACTATGGCTACACCTTC
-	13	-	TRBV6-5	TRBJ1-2	CASSWSANYGYTF	TGTGCCAGCAGTTGGTCGGCCAACTATGGCTACACCTTC
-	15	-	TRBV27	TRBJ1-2	CASSRTGLTNYGYTF	TGTGCCAGCAGTAGAACAGGGTTGACTAACTATGGCTACACCTTC
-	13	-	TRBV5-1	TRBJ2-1	CASCVNLGDEQFF	TGCGCCAGCTGTGTGAACTTAGGCGATGAGCAGTTCTTC
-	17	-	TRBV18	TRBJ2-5	CASSPVAGLQPQETQYF	TGTGCCAGCTCACCTGTCGCCGGGCTACAACCTCAAGAGACCCAGTACTTC
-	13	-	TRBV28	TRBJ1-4	CASSPPQDEKLFF	TGTGCCAGCAGTCCTCCCCAGGATGAAAAACTGTTTTTT
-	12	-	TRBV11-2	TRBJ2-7	CASSPMTYEQYF	TGTGCCAGCAGCCCAATGACCTACGAGCAGTACTTC
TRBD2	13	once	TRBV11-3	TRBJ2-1	CASSWREGNEQFF	TGTGCCAGCAGCTGGCGGGAGGGGAATGAGCAGTTCTTC
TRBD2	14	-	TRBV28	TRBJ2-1	CASRLAGGNNEQFF	TGTGCCAGCAGACTAGCGGGAGGCAACAATGAGCAGTTCTTC
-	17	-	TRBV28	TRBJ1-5	CASSNPVGLGSNQPQHF	TGTGCCAGCAGTAATCCCGTAGGCCTTGGGAGCAATCAGCCCCAGCATTTT
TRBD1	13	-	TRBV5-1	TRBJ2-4	CASSMGQGNIQYF	TGCGCCAGCAGCATGGGACAGGGAAACATTCAGTACTTC
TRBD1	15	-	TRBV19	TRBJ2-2	CASSTGTANTGELFF	TGTGCCAGTAGTACTGGGACAGCGAACACCGGGGAGCTGTTTTTT
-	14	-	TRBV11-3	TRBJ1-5	CASSLEGGTQPQHF	TGTGCCAGCAGCTTAGAAGGAGGGACTCAGCCCCAGCATTTT
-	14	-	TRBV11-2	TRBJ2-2	CASSFGAVTGELFF	TGTGCCAGCAGCTTTGGGGCTGTCACCGGGGAGCTGTTTTTT
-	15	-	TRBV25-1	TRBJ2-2	CASSDPREVTGELFF	TGTGCCAGCAGTGATCCCAGGGAGGTAACCGGGGAGCTGTTTTTT
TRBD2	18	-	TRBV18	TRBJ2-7	CASSPPPSGRGGSYEQYF	TGTGCCAGCTCACCACCCCCTAGCGGGAGGGGGGGCTCCTACGAGCAGTACTTC
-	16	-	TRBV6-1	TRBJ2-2	CASSEGGLTNTGELFF	TGTGCCAGCAGTGAAGGCGGACTTACGAACACCGGGGAGCTGTTTTTT
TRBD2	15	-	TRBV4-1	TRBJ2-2	CASSQVAGVTGELFF	TGCGCCAGCAGCCAAGTAGCGGGAGTAACCGGGGAGCTGTTTTTT
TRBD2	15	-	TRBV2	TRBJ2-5	CATTPAGGPGETQYF	TGTGCCACAACCCCAGCGGGAGGGCCCGGTGAGACCCAGTACTTC
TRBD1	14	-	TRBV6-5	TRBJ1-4	CASRQHRGDEKLFF	TGTGCCAGCAGACAGCACAGGGGGGATGAAAAACTGTTTTTT
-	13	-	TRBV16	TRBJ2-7	CASSRQVSYEQYF	TGTGCCAGCAGCCGACAGGTTTCCTACGAGCAGTACTTC
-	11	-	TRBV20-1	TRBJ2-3	CSARLVDTLYF	TGCAGTGCTAGACTGGTAGATACGCTGTATTTT
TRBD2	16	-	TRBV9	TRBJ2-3	CASSGVGGRGTDTQYF	TGTGCCAGCAGCGGGGTTGGCGGGAGAGGCACAGATACGCAGTATTTT
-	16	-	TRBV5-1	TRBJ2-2	CASSPRRGANTGELFF	TGCGCCAGCAGCCCCCGCCGGGGAGCGAACACCGGGGAGCTGTTTTTT
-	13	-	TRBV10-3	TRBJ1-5	CAISESTVEPQHF	TGTGCCATCAGTGAGTCGACTGTGGAGCCCCAGCATTTT
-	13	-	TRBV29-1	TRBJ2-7	CSVVLQGRVEQYF	TGCAGCGTTGTATTGCAGGGGAGGGTCGAGCAGTACTTC
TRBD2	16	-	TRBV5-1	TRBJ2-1	CASSYSSGRVRHEQFF	TGCGCCAGCAGCTACTCTAGCGGGAGGGTCCGCCATGAGCAGTTCTTC
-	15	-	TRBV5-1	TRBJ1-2	CASSSKPPSYYGYTF	TGCGCCAGCAGCTCAAAACCACCATCCTACTATGGCTACACCTTC
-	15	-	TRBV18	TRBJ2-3	CASSGSGSSTDTQYF	TGTGCCAGCTCAGGGTCGGGAAGTAGCACAGATACGCAGTATTTT
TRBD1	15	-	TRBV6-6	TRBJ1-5	CASSPSGQVRQPQHF	TGTGCCAGCAGCCCCTCTGGACAGGTCCGTCAGCCCCAGCATTTT
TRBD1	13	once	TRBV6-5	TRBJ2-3	CASSYPGTVTQYF	TGTGCCAGCAGTTACCCTGGGACAGTTACGCAGTATTTT
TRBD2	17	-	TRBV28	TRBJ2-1	CASSPRLLAGPHNEQFF	TGTGCCAGCAGTCCCCGCCTACTAGCGGGACCTCACAATGAGCAGTTCTTC
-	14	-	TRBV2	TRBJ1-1	CARERASGNTEAFF	TGTGCCAGAGAGAGGGCTTCTGGGAACACTGAAGCTTTCTTT
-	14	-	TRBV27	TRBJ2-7	CASSISGSGYEQYF	TGTGCCAGCAGTATCTCGGGATCGGGCTACGAGCAGTACTTC
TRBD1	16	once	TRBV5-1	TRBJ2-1	CASSLEGASSYNEQFF	TGCGCCAGCAGCTTGGAGGGGGCCAGCTCCTACAATGAGCAGTTCTTC
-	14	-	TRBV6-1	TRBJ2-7	CASSEYLSAGEQYF	TGTGCCAGCAGTGAATATCTCTCGGCCGGCGAGCAGTACTTC
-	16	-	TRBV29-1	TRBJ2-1	CSVKTTQGGSYNEQFF	TGCAGCGTGAAGACTACTCAGGGGGGGTCCTACAATGAGCAGTTCTTC
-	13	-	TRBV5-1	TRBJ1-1	CASSLAQGLAAFF	TGCGCCAGCAGCTTGGCCCAGGGGCTGGCAGCTTTCTTT
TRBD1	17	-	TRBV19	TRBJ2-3	CASSVGQGRKSTDTQYF	TGTGCCAGTAGTGTTGGACAGGGCCGAAAAAGCACAGATACGCAGTATTTT
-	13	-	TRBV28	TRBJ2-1	CASSFRYMNEQFF	TGTGCCAGCAGTTTCAGGTATATGAATGAGCAGTTCTTC
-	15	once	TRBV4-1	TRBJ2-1	CASSQSWTVYNEQFF	TGCGCCAGCAGCCAATCGTGGACAGTTTACAATGAGCAGTTCTTC
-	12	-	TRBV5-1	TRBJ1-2	CASSLAGYGYTF	TGCGCCAGCAGCTTGGCTGGGTATGGCTACACCTTC